Shown below are 32 T cell receptor beta chains from a single sample sequenced in a study of T cells in localized non-small cell lung cancer. Only in-frame clones appear in the TCRdb table, and some are missing; sequencing was by immunoSEQ multiplex PCR. The table lists 30,000 to 40,000 clones, under 90% of them singletons. The sample here was peripheral blood, taken before any cancer treatment. These receptors originate from a man aged 40-75 years with stage I lung adenocarcinoma.

This sequence joins TRBV11-3 and TRBJ2-2; 9 positions agree with TRBD1. The CDR3 runs to 13 residues. J lost 7 bases, V lost 6 bases, and 3 bases had no gene match. CDR1 and CDR2 (germline): SGHNT, YENEEA. The CDR3 nucleotides are TGTGCCAGCAGGGGACAGGGCAACGGGGAGCTGTTTTTT. This sequence encodes CASRGQGNGELFF.

The V and J genes are TRBV19 and TRBJ1-2; 7 positions match TRBD1. V lost 8 bases and J lost 7; bases outside the gene matches: 10. This CDR3 contains 13 residues. In germline, CDR1 is LNHDA, CDR2 SQIVND (reference sequence). The CDR3 DNA is TGTGCCAGTCTCGACAGGGATGCCGGTGGCTACACCTTC. As protein: CASLDRDAGGYTF.

The rearrangement links TRBV18 to TRBJ1-4; D unresolved. The germline CDR1 and CDR2 sequences are KGHSH and LQKENI. V was trimmed by 3 bases and J by 4 bases, leaving 6 bases between them. The CDR3 runs 13 residues. The CDR3: CASSPGYNEKLFF. The CDR3 nucleotides read TGTGCCAGCTCACCGGGGTATAATGAAAAACTGTTTTTT.

The V and J genes are TRBV19 and TRBJ1-2; TRBD1 aligns across 8 bases. The CDR3 consists of 14 residues. The trim removed 6 bases at V and 9 bases at J, leaving 12 bases unmatched. CDR1 and CDR2 from the germline V gene are LNHDA and SQIVND (reference sequence). The CDR3 DNA reads TGTGCCAGTAGGTTCAGGGGGCGGGAGTACCGCTACACCTTC. Its protein is CASRFRGREYRYTF. Looking up the rest from reference TRBV19 and TRBJ1-2 gives the full variable domain: DGGITQSPKYLFRKEGQNVTLSCEQNLNHDAMYWYRQDPGQGLRLIYYSQIVNDFQKGDIAEGYSVSREKKESFPLTVTSAQKNPTAFYLCASRFRGREYRYTFGSGTRLTVV.

This clone was detected only once. The V and J genes are TRBV30 and TRBJ1-2; 10 bases align to TRBD1. Trimming removed 5 bases from V and 7 bases from J; junction bases left unmatched: 4. The CDR3 spans 12 residues. Per germline, CDR1 GTSNPN and CDR2 SVGIG (reference sequence). The CDR3 reads CAWAGQGGGYTF. The CDR3 DNA follows: TGTGCCTGGGCCGGACAGGGGGGTGGCTACACCTTC.

This chain joins TRBV2 and TRBJ2-7, with TRBD2 matching over 12 bases. V trimming: 6 bases; J trimming: 1 base; junction bases outside the gene matches: 7. Germline V CDR1 and CDR2: SNHLY, FYNNEI. CDR3 length equals 16 residues. The CDR3 bases are TGTGCCAGCAGGGTCCTAGCGGGGGGGCCGTCCTACGAGCAGTACTTC. Amino acid sequence: CASRVLAGGPSYEQYF.

The chain recombines TRBV19 with TRBJ1-2, with 12 bases lining up with TRBD1. With V trimmed by 6 bases and J by 8 bases, 10 bases remained unmatched. Germline V gene data show CDR1 as LNHDA and CDR2 as SQIVND (reference sequence). The CDR3 covers 15 residues. The CDR3 region has the DNA TGTGCCAGTAGACCTTCCGGGACAGGGGGCAGCGGCTACACCTTC. This sequence encodes CASRPSGTGGSGYTF.

V gene TRBV4-2 combines with J gene TRBJ1-6; D remains ambiguous. This CDR3 region has 17 residues. Trimming shortened V by 1 base and J by 5 bases, and 15 bases separated the two germline ends. Germline loops: CDR1 LGHNA, CDR2 YNFKEQ. The CDR3 sequence: CASSQAIGGVNNSPLHF. In DNA, the CDR3 is TGTGCCAGCAGCCAAGCCATAGGCGGGGTTAATAATTCACCCCTCCACTTT.

The gene calls are TRBV6-5 and TRBJ2-6; D is unclear. The CDR3 consists of 14 residues. Trimming took off 10 bases at V and 0 bases at J, with 10 bases between the two ends. Per germline, CDR1 MNHEY and CDR2 SVGAGI. CDR3 coding DNA: TGTGCCACCTTGCACGGCTCTGGGGCCAACGTCCTGACTTTC. Translating gives CATLHGSGANVLTF.

The chain carries TRBV19 and TRBJ1-1; D is perhaps TRBD1 (6 bases). The CDR3 is made up of 16 amino acids. The ends were cut back, 5 bases at V and 7 bases at J, with 23 bases in the middle. Germline values: CDR1 LNHDA, CDR2 SQIVND (reference sequence). The CDR3 region is CASSEGVPYTLHEAFF. For the CDR3, the DNA is TGTGCCAGTAGTGAGGGGGTTCCCTACACTTTGCATGAAGCTTTCTTT.

V gene TRBV7-9 combines with J gene TRBJ2-1, with D uncertain. Germline CDR1 is SEHNR and CDR2 is FQNEAQ (reference sequence). Trimming took 5 bases from V and 7 from J, leaving 9 bases between them. The CDR3 is 12 residues long. CDR3 loop: CASSPPLNEQFF. In DNA, the CDR3 is TGTGCCAGCAGCCCCCCCCTTAATGAGCAGTTCTTC. Filled out from reference TRBV7-9 and TRBJ2-1, the complete variable domain reads DTGVSQNPRHKITKRGQNVTFRCDPISEHNRLYWYRQTLGQGPEFLTYFQNEAQLEKSRLLSDRFSAERPKGSFSTLEIQRTEQGDSAMYLCASSPPLNEQFFGPGTRLTVL.

The V call is TRBV2, the J call TRBJ2-5; no reliable D call. Germline V gene sequence: CDR1 SNHLY, CDR2 FYNNEI. The CDR3 runs to 11 residues. The germline V and J ends were trimmed by 7 bases and 4 bases, with 7 bases remaining between them. CDR3 loop: CASTRGETQYF. In DNA form, the CDR3 reads TGTGCCAGCACTCGAGGAGAGACCCAGTACTTC.

The chain links TRBV27 to TRBJ1-2, with 11 nucleotides matching TRBD1. Unmatched junction bases numbered 7, after V lost 3 bases and J lost 7 bases. This CDR3 has 15 amino acids. The germline V gene has CDR1 MNHEY and CDR2 SMNVEV (reference sequence). The CDR3 loop is CASSFSGQGVSGYTF. CDR3 coding DNA: TGTGCCAGCAGTTTTTCGGGACAGGGGGTTTCTGGCTACACCTTC.

The CDR3 sequence: CASSSQRTYEQYF. Here the CDR3 DNA reads TGTGCCAGCAGCTCTCAAAGGACCTACGAGCAGTACTTC. The chain carries TRBV12-1 and TRBJ2-7. TRBV12-1 is deemed a pseudogene. This CDR3 contains 13 residues.

This chain joins TRBV7-2 and TRBJ1-1; D ambiguous. V lost 0 bases and J lost 6, with 11 bases in between. The germline V gene encodes CDR1 SGHTA and CDR2 FQGNSA. CDR3 length equals 14 residues. The CDR3 region has the DNA TGTGCCAGCAGCTTAGCGGAGGGAAATGCTGAAGCTTTCTTT. Protein: CASSLAEGNAEAFF.

The chain is built from TRBV29-1 and TRBJ2-1; the match to TRBD1 covers 8 bases. This CDR3 comprises 13 residues. The V segment lost 8 bases and the J segment 6 bases; nucleotides outside the gene matches: 9. Germline V gene lookup returns CDR1 SQVTM and CDR2 ANQGSEA. CDR3 protein: CSSGQGPFNEQFF. DNA for the CDR3: TGCAGCTCTGGACAGGGACCTTTCAATGAGCAGTTCTTC.

V gene TRBV18 combines with J gene TRBJ2-1; TRBD1 matches at 7 bases. The CDR3 is 15 residues long. V shed 2 bases, J shed 3 bases, and the junction held 4 bases outside the gene matches. Per germline, CDR1 KGHSH and CDR2 LQKENI. CDR3: CASSPMRQGYNEQFF. For the CDR3, the DNA is TGTGCCAGCTCACCAATGCGACAGGGCTACAATGAGCAGTTCTTC. Full variable domain (remainder filled in from reference TRBV18 and TRBJ2-1): NAGVMQNPRHLVRRRGQEARLRCSPMKGHSHVYWYRQLPEEGLKFMVYLQKENIIDESGMPKERFSAEFPKEGPSILRIQQVVRGDSAAYFCASSPMRQGYNEQFFGPGTRLTVL.

This rearrangement joins TRBV5-1 to TRBJ1-2; TRBD1 aligns across 11 bases. V shed 4 bases, J shed 8 bases, and the junction held 7 bases outside the gene matches. The germline V gene has CDR1 SGHRS and CDR2 YFSETQ. This CDR3 is 14 amino acids long. CDR3 loop: CASSPGQGARGYTF. As DNA, the CDR3 is TGCGCCAGCAGCCCTGGACAGGGGGCTAGAGGCTACACCTTC. The variable domain in full, completed from reference TRBV5-1 and TRBJ1-2, reads KAGVTQTPRYLIKTRGQQVTLSCSPISGHRSVSWYQQTPGQGLQFLFEYFSETQRNKGNFPGRFSGRQFSNSRSEMNVSTLELGDSALYLCASSPGQGARGYTFGSGTRLTVV.

The CDR3 DNA sequence: TGCGCCAGCAGCTTGGGATCCAGTTCCTACGAGCAGTACTTC. Its protein is CASSLGSSSYEQYF. V gene TRBV5-1 combines with J gene TRBJ2-7; D is unclear. CDR1 and CDR2 from the germline V gene are SGHRS and YFSETQ. Deletions cut 0 bases from V and 1 base from J, with 8 bases between. CDR3 size: 14 residues.

The table lists this clone with a few counts. CDR3 sequence (DNA): TGTGCCAGTACCCCGTTGGGACAGGGACTTTACGGGGAGCTGTTTTTT. Residues: CASTPLGQGLYGELFF. This chain links TRBV19 with TRBJ2-2; 9 bases are shared with TRBD1. V lost 7 bases to trimming and J lost 7 bases; unmatched junction nucleotides: 13. The CDR3 is made up of 16 amino acids. Per germline, CDR1 LNHDA and CDR2 SQIVND (reference sequence).

The CDR3 DNA sequence: TGTGCCAGCAGTGGGGTAGGGACCTATGAAGCTTTCTTT. It translates to CASSGVGTYEAFF. The chain recombines TRBV25-1 with TRBJ1-1; D is perhaps TRBD1 (5 bases). The CDR3 length is 13 residues. Trimming shortened V by 4 bases and J by 7 bases, and 13 bases separated the two germline ends. Germline assignment: CDR1 MGHDK and CDR2 SYGVNS.

This sequence joins TRBV5-1 and TRBJ2-7; perhaps D is TRBD1 or TRBD2 (5 bases each). Trimming took 5 bases from V and 3 from J, leaving 15 bases between them. The CDR3 has 14 residues. The germline V gene has CDR1 SGHRS and CDR2 YFSETQ. The CDR3 sequence: CASRKGTVGYEQYF. CDR3 in DNA: TGCGCCAGCAGAAAGGGGACGGTCGGCTACGAGCAGTACTTC.

The V gene is TRBV5-1, the J gene TRBJ2-1; a possible D gene is TRBD1 (6 bases). This CDR3 has 15 residues. Germline CDR1 and CDR2: SGHRS and YFSETQ. V lost 4 bases, J lost 4 bases, and 15 bases lay in between. The DNA of the CDR3 is TGCGCCAGCAGCACCACAGGGAATAGGTACAATGAGCAGTTCTTC. It translates to CASSTTGNRYNEQFF.

This sequence joins TRBV6-5 and TRBJ2-7; D possibly corresponds to TRBD2 (6 bases). Germline V gene sequence: CDR1 MNHEY, CDR2 SVGAGI. V lost 6 bases and J 0 bases, leaving 9 bases between the germline ends. This CDR3 is built from 13 residues. Written as DNA, the CDR3 is TGTGCCAGCAGGCGGGGCAGCTCCTACGAGCAGTACTTC. Residues: CASRRGSSYEQYF.

The chain recombines TRBV11-2 with TRBJ1-1; D gene ambiguous. The CDR3 runs 15 residues. CDR1 and CDR2 from the germline V gene are SGHAT and FQNNGV. V dropped 5 bases and J dropped 5 bases, with 18 bases sitting between them. The CDR3 nucleotides are TGTGCCAGCAGCGAAAGCACCGGTGCGGGGACTGAAGCTTTCTTT. It translates to CASSESTGAGTEAFF.

This chain uses TRBV5-1 with TRBJ2-7; TRBD2 matches at 11 bases. V trimming: 3 bases; J trimming: 0 bases; junction bases outside the gene matches: 5. Germline loops: CDR1 SGHRS, CDR2 YFSETQ. The CDR3 length is 16 residues. In DNA, the CDR3 is TGCGCCAGCAGCTCTAGCGGGGGGCCTCTCTCCTACGAGCAGTACTTC. It is translated as CASSSSGGPLSYEQYF.

This clone was counted only a few times. The chain employs TRBV11-2 and TRBJ1-1; 10 positions match TRBD1. With V trimmed by 2 bases and J by 12 bases, 6 bases remained unmatched. Looked up from germline, CDR1 is SGHAT and CDR2 is FQNNGV. This CDR3 is 13 amino acids long. The CDR3 protein is CASSLLRDRGPFF. The CDR3 DNA follows: TGTGCCAGCAGCTTACTAAGGGACAGGGGCCCTTTCTTT.

J is TRBJ2-7 and V is TRBV7-2; D gene uncertain. Between the trimmed V and J ends, which lost 8 bases and 0 bases, there was a span of 5 bases. There are 11 residues in the CDR3. Germline values: CDR1 SGHTA, CDR2 FQGNSA. The DNA of the CDR3 is TGTGCCAGCGCCGGCTCCTACGAGCAGTACTTC. As protein: CASAGSYEQYF.

In its sample, this clone was seen a few times. V gene TRBV5-1 combines with J gene TRBJ1-6; D perhaps matches TRBD1 (6 bases). The V gene's germline CDR1 is SGHRS and CDR2 YFSETQ. V was clipped by 0 bases and J by 7 bases, with 11 bases between them. This CDR3 spans 15 amino acids. The CDR3 is CASSLEPGDNSPLHF. For the CDR3, the DNA is TGCGCCAGCAGCTTGGAACCAGGGGACAATTCACCCCTCCACTTT.

This chain connects TRBV14 to TRBJ2-2; D unclear. The V gene's germline CDR1 is SGHDN and CDR2 FVKESK. This CDR3 region has 14 residues. Trimming took off 7 bases at V and 0 bases at J, with 9 bases between the two ends. CDR3 coding DNA: TGTGCCAGCAATCCCAGTTCGAACACCGGGGAGCTGTTTTTT. It codes for CASNPSSNTGELFF.

This chain joins TRBV5-1 and TRBJ2-3; D is perhaps TRBD1 or TRBD2 (5 bases each). The germline V and J ends were trimmed by 7 bases and 0 bases, with 15 bases remaining between them. CDR3 length equals 15 residues. Germline V lookup: CDR1 SGHRS, CDR2 YFSETQ. Written as DNA, the CDR3 is TGCGCCAGCGCCCTCGGGGCCTCTAGCACAGATACGCAGTATTTT. It is translated as CASALGASSTDTQYF.

The rearrangement links TRBV7-9 to TRBJ2-3; no reliable D call. Germline loops: CDR1 SEHNR, CDR2 FQNEAQ (reference sequence). The CDR3 consists of 14 residues. Trimming removed 5 bases from V and 0 bases from J, with 9 bases in between. CDR3 sequence: CASSLLISTDTQYF. CDR3 DNA: TGTGCCAGCAGCCTACTGATTAGCACAGATACGCAGTATTTT.